This is a list of T cell receptor beta chains from one sample in a study of cytomegalovirus exposure and HLA in healthy donors. The method was immunoSEQ multiplex PCR; TCRdb's version includes in-frame clones alone and lacks a portion of them. The sample includes under 150,000 clones, approximately 83% seen only once; the top ten take around 4.5%. The sequencing input was PBMCs. The receptor set was obtained from a man between 35 and 55 years old in good health and CMV-seropositive. The conserved cysteine and the conserved F or W are not part of the CDR3 here. The order of the fields is J gene, V gene, D gene, clone size, CDR3 protein. The D gene is left open where the match is weak. Only part of the rows carry a size: once, few, many, or a class if the clone is expanded.

TRBJ2-5 | TRBV6-5 | NA | NA | ASSYSFGTGVAQY
TRBJ1-5 | TRBV7-8 | NA | few | ASSLRETERQPQH
TRBJ1-2 | TRBV7-3 | NA | once | ASSPRDKVMRGSHGYT
TRBJ2-1 | TRBV6-5 | TRBD2 | NA | ASRRPQGGSEQF
TRBJ2-1 | TRBV6-1 | NA | few | ASSDEGWDEQF
TRBJ1-2 | TRBV14 | NA | NA | AGSRGYRDGYT
TRBJ2-5 | TRBV7-8 | TRBD2 | NA | ASKDSSGVNPFWQY
TRBJ2-1 | TRBV7-2 | TRBD2 | NA | ASSLPRLPSGLGYNEQF
TRBJ2-7 | TRBV5-1 | NA | NA | ASSVGIPRGSYEQY
TRBJ2-5 | TRBV9 | NA | once | ASSVGPGAPETQY
TRBJ2-6 | TRBV30 | NA | NA | ACTGDAYSGANVLT
TRBJ1-2 | TRBV2 | NA | NA | ASRILQGYGYT
TRBJ1-1 | TRBV5-6 | TRBD1 | NA | ASSLWGRGTEAF
TRBJ1-6 | TRBV4-1 | TRBD1 | NA | ASRPRAGGESPLH
TRBJ2-7 | TRBV10-3 | TRBD1 | NA | AIRGTGGPYEQY
TRBJ2-1 | TRBV2 | TRBD1 | once | ASSPTGGRYNEQF
TRBJ2-5 | TRBV12-5 | TRBD2 | NA | ASGLVRPSGAQETQY
TRBJ1-3 | TRBV30 | NA | NA | AWSVRGTGNTIY
TRBJ2-2 | TRBV9 | TRBD1 | NA | ASSVEGTGVITGELF
TRBJ1-1 | TRBV10-3 | TRBD1 | NA | AISVGQVNTEAF
TRBJ2-1 | TRBV4-3 | NA | NA | ASSQDDGNGGSYNEQF
TRBJ2-2 | TRBV7-9 | NA | NA | ASSLDPDTGELF
TRBJ1-4 | TRBV19 | TRBD1 | NA | ASSAGQGRGTTNEKLF
TRBJ1-5 | TRBV2 | TRBD1 | NA | ASKGGQSNQPQH
TRBJ2-3 | TRBV4-1 | TRBD2 | NA | ASSRSEVSGSGGTDTQY
TRBJ1-1 | TRBV19 | TRBD1 | NA | ASTKKGQGAGAF
TRBJ2-7 | TRBV7-6 | NA | NA | ASSRIEGGIGEEQY
TRBJ2-7 | TRBV29-1 | TRBD1 | NA | SARDRGAYEQY
TRBJ2-2 | TRBV5-4 | NA | NA | ASSLVARATTGELL
TRBJ2-5 | TRBV5-4 | TRBD1 | NA | ASSLPGQGGETQY
TRBJ1-5 | TRBV30 | NA | NA | AWSRGKQPQH
TRBJ1-6 | TRBV7-9 | NA | once | SSSLWAGGGSPLH
TRBJ1-2 | TRBV6-1 | TRBD1 | NA | ASGTGFNYGYT
TRBJ1-1 | TRBV10-1 | TRBD1 | NA | ASILSTGRVEAF
TRBJ2-7 | TRBV7-2 | NA | NA | ASSLGHLLSYEQY
TRBJ1-1 | TRBV30 | TRBD1 | few | AGEHRYRGRMNTEAF
TRBJ1-2 | TRBV2 | NA | NA | ASRPQGRNT
TRBJ2-7 | TRBV10-3 | NA | NA | AISESSYEQY
TRBJ2-1 | TRBV14 | TRBD2 | NA | ASSRHHAGGWENEQF
TRBJ1-5 | TRBV27 | TRBD1 | NA | ASTPGTDGVQPQH
TRBJ1-1 | TRBV5-1 | NA | NA | ASGRMGYTEAF
TRBJ2-1 | TRBV9 | TRBD2 | NA | ASSVEAGEYNEQF
TRBJ2-3 | TRBV5-1 | NA | NA | ASSSGQGGTSRTSTDTQY
TRBJ1-4 | TRBV4-3 | TRBD1 | NA | ASSRQGPREKLF
TRBJ2-5 | TRBV19 | NA | NA | ASSIDLTGIQETQY
TRBJ1-1 | TRBV30 | TRBD1 | NA | AWRGGQGGTEAF
TRBJ2-2 | TRBV11-2 | NA | few | ASSQTGTNTGELF
TRBJ1-6 | TRBV30 | NA | NA | AWSGQNLAPLH
TRBJ2-5 | TRBV5-1 | NA | once | ASSFLDSSGETQY
TRBJ1-5 | TRBV30 | NA | NA | AWSVQAGNQPQH
TRBJ1-2 | TRBV7-2 | TRBD1 | NA | ASSERPGQGNYGYT
TRBJ2-1 | TRBV30 | NA | few | AWSPKGTPYNEQF
TRBJ2-5 | TRBV7-9 | NA | NA | ASSFRLDKETQY